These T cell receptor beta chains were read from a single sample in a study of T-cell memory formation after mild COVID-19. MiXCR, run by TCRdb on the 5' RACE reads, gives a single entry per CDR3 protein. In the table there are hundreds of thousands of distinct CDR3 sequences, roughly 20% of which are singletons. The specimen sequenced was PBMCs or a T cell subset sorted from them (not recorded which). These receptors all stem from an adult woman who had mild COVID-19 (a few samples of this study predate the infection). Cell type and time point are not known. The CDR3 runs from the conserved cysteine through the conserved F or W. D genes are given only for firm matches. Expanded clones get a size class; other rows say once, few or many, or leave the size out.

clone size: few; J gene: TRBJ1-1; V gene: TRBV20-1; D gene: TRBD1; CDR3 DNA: TGCAGTGCTAGAGATGGGCGGACAGGGCTAACTGAAGCTTTCTTT; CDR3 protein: CSARDGRTGLTEAFF
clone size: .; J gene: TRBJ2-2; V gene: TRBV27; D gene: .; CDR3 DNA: TGTGCCAGCAGCCCCTTTATAGGGTTGAGCACCGGGGAGCTGTTTTTT; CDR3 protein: CASSPFIGLSTGELFF
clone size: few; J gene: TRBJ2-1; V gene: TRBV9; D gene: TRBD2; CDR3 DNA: TGTGCCAGCAGCGTAGGACTAGCGGGGGAAGATGAGCAGTTCTTC; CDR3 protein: CASSVGLAGEDEQFF
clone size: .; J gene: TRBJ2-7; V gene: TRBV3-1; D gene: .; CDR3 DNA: TGTGCCAGCAGCCAAGATCTGGCAGGGGTTGAGAGCTCCTACGAGCAGTACTTC; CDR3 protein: CASSQDLAGVESSYEQYF
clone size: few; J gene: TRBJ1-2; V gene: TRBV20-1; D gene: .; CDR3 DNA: TGCAGTGCTGAGGCGTGGGGCCTGGGAGGATCACGAGGCTATGGCTACACCTTC; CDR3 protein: CSAEAWGLGGSRGYGYTF
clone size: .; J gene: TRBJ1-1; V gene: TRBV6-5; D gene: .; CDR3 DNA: TGTGCCAGCAGAAGTACGGGTTGGAACACTGAAGCTTTCTTT; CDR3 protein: CASRSTGWNTEAFF
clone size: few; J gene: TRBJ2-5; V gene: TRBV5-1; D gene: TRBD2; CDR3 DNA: TGCGCCAGCAGCTCAAGCGGGGGGGACCCACCGGAGTTC; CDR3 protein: CASSSSGGDPPEF
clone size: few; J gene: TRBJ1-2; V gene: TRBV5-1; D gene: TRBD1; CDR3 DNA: TGCGCCAGCAGCTTGACCGACAGGGAGGGCTACACCTTC; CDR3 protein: CASSLTDREGYTF
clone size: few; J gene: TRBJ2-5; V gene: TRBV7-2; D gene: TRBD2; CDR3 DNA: TGTGCCAGCAGCCTAGTGGGACTAGCGGGAGTACAAGAGACCCAGTACTTC; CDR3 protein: CASSLVGLAGVQETQYF
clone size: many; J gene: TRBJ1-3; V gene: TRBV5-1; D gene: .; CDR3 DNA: TGCGCCAGCAGCTGGGGAACAGGGACCTCTGGAAACACCATATATTTT; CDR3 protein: CASSWGTGTSGNTIYF
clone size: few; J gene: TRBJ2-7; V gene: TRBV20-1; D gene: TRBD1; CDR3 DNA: TGCAGTGCCCTGACAGGGCAGACCTACGAGCAGTACTTC; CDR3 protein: CSALTGQTYEQYF
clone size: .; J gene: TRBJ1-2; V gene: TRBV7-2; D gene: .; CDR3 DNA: TGTGCCAGCAGCCGGCCAGGGACTGCCTATGGCTACACCTTC; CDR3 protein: CASSRPGTAYGYTF
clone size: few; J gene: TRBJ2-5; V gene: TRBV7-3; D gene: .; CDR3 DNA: TGTGCCAGCAGCTTAGGGTTTGGGGGAGAGACCCAGTACTTC; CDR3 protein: CASSLGFGGETQYF
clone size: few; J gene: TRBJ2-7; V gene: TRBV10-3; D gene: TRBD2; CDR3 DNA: TGTGCCATCAGCCTTGGGACTAGCGGGAGTACGGTGCAGTACTTC; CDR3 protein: CAISLGTSGSTVQYF
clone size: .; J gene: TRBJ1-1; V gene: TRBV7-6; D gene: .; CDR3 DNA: TGTGCCAGCAGCCGCCAAAGCGGGAGCGCGGCTTTCTTT; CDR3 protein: CASSRQSGSAAFF
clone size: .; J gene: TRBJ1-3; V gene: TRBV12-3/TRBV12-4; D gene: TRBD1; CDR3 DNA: TGTGCCAGTAGACGACAGGGGGTCTCTGGAAACACCATATATTTT; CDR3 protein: CASRRQGVSGNTIYF
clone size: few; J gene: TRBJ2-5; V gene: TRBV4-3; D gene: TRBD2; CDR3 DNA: TGCGCCAGCAGCCAAGATGCTTATTCGGGAGGACAAGAGACCCAGTACTTC; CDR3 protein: CASSQDAYSGGQETQYF
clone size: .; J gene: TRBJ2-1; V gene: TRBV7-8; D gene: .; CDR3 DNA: TGTGCCAGCAGCCTCAACCAGGGGCATGAGCAGTTCTTC; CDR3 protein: CASSLNQGHEQFF
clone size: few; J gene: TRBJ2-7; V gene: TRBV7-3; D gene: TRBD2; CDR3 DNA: TGTGCCAGCAGCCTCCAAGAGGGAGGGTCCTACGAGCAGTACTTC; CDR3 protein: CASSLQEGGSYEQYF
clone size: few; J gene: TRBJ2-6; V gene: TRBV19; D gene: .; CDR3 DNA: TGTGCCAGTAGTATAGTTGAGGGGCTTGGGGCCAACGTCCTGACTTTC; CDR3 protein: CASSIVEGLGANVLTF
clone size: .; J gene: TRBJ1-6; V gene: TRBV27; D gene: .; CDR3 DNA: TGTGCCAGCCAAGCCGATGGGTCGCGCCAGAAAAATTCACCCCTCCACTTT; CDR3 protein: CASQADGSRQKNSPLHF
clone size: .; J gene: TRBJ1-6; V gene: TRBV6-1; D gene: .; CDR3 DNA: TGTGCCAGCAGTGAAGGAGGAGGGAATTCACCCCTCCACTTT; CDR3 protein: CASSEGGGNSPLHF
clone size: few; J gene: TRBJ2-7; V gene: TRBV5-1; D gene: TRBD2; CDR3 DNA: TGCGCCAGCCGTCCGGGACTAGCGGGAGGGCCCCCCTACGAGCAGTACTTC; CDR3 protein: CASRPGLAGGPPYEQYF
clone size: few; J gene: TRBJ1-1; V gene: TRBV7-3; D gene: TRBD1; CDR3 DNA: TGTGCCAGCAGCCACGGACAGGGACGAACTGAAGCTTTCTTT; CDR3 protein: CASSHGQGRTEAFF
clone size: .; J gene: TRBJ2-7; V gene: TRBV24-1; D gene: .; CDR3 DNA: TGTGCCACCAGTGATCAAAACAGGGAACGGGAGCAGTACTTC; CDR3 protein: CATSDQNREREQYF
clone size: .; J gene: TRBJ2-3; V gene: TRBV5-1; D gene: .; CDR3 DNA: TGCGCCAGCAGCTTGGTTGCCCAGGAGACAGATACGCAGTATTTT; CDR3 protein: CASSLVAQETDTQYF
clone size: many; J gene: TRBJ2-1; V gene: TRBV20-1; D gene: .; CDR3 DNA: TGCAGTGCCACCATACACAATGAGCAGTTCTTC; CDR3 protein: CSATIHNEQFF
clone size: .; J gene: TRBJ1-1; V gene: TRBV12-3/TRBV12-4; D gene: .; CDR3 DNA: TGTGCCAGCAGTTTATATCCTGAAGCTTTCTTT; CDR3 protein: CASSLYPEAFF
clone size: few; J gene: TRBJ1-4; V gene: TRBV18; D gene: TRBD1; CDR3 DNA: TGTGCCAGCTCACCTTCTACCGGGACAGGGTTTAATGAAAAACTGTTTTTT; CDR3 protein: CASSPSTGTGFNEKLFF
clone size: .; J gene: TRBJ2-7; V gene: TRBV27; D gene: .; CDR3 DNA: TGTGCCAGCAGATCAGGGCAGCCGGGGACCTACGAGCAGTACTTC; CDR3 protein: CASRSGQPGTYEQYF
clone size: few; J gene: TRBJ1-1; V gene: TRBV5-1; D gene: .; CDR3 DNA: TGCGCCAGCAGCTTTCAGGAAATGAACACTGAAGCTTTCTTT; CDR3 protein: CASSFQEMNTEAFF
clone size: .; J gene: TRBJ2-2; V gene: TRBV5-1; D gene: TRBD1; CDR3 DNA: TGCGCCAGCAGCTCCTCAGGGGGCGCCGCCGGGGAGCTGTTTTTT; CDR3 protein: CASSSSGGAAGELFF
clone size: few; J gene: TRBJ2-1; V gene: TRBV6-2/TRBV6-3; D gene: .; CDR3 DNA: TGTGCCAGCTGCTTTAGGGGCCTCTCCTACAATGAGCAGTTCTTC; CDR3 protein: CASCFRGLSYNEQFF
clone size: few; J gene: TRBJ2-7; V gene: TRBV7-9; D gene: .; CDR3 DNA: TGTGCCAGCAGCTTAGTTGGGGTGACCTACGAGCAGTACTTC; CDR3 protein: CASSLVGVTYEQYF
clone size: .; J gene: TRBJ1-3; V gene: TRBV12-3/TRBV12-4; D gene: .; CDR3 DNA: TGTGCCAGCAAGTCACACGTCCTGGAAAACACCATATATTTT; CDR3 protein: CASKSHVLENTIYF
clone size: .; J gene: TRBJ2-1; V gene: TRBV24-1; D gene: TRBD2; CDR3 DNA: TGTGCCACCAGTGATTCAACTAGCGGGAGGGCCACCTACAATGAGCAGTTCTTC; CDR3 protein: CATSDSTSGRATYNEQFF
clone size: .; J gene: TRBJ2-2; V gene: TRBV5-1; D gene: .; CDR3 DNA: TGCGCCAGCCATTCGTCGGGGATCGGGGAGCTGTTTTTT; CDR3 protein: CASHSSGIGELFF
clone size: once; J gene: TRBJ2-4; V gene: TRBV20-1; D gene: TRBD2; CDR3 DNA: TGCAGTGCTCAGGGACTAGCGGGGCTCGGAGACATTCAGTACTTC; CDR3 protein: CSAQGLAGLGDIQYF
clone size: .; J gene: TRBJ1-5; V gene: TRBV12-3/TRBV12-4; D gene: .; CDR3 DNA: TGTGCCAGCAGTTCCGGGGGGACTAATCAGCCCCAGCATTTT; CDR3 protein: CASSSGGTNQPQHF
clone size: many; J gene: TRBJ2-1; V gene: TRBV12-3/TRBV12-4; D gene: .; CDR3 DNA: TGTGCCAGCAGTTTAGCCCCCGGGACTCCCGTGAATGAGCAGTTCTTC; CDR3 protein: CASSLAPGTPVNEQFF
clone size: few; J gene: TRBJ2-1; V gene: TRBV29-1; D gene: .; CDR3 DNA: TGCAGAGCATCACATGGGGCCTACAATGAGCAGTTCTTC; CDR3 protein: CRASHGAYNEQFF
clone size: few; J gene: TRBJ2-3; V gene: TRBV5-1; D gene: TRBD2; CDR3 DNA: TGCGCCAGCAGCTTGGATGGGAGGGGAGGAACAGATACGCAGTATTTT; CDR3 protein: CASSLDGRGGTDTQYF